This T cell receptor (beta chain) is drawn from a study of T cells in tumors after PD-1 blockade. Whole-study context: Prior checkpoint blockade, systemic immunosuppressant use, or anti-cancer therapy within 4 weeks excluded patients. During anti-PD-1 treatment, some patients continued daily vismodegib 150 mg. Peripheral blood samples averaged 36,536 unique clonotypes and around 120,000 templates.

Template: tumor biopsy or peripheral blood genomic DNA, roughly 616-6,500 ng per sample. This clone is a singleton in its sample. After removal of 5 bases from V and 3 bases from J, the junction contained 9 bases not matched to a gene. The CDR3 extends over 16 amino acids. Germline CDR1 and CDR2: SEHNR and FQNEAQ (reference sequence). The table came from immunoSEQ multiplex PCR; TCRdb's copy has only in-frame clones and leaves some out. The table has about 33,000 clones, around 80% seen once. The receptor was derived from a human donor with basal cell carcinoma. V usage is TRBV7-9 and J usage is TRBJ1-4; 7 bases are a match to TRBD1. Material: PBMCs, obtained before anti-PD-1 treatment. The CDR3 region has the DNA TGTGCCAGCAGCCCAGGGGGGAGGCAGCCTAATGAAAAACTGTTTTTT. Translation: CASSPGGRQPNEKLFF.